The TCR beta chain described here comes from a study of cytomegalovirus exposure and HLA in healthy donors. Study results and limitations: Cytomegalovirus status, reportedly, was diagnosed with high specificity and sensitivity by the classifier. The study designated 150 or so TCR beta chains cytomegalovirus-associated. In a later analysis, HLA-C alleles had the fewest associated TCRs, DRB1 alleles the most.

To note about this clone: The antigen is not known.

V trimming: 1 base; J trimming: 1 base; junction bases outside the gene matches: 10. The CDR3 extends over 17 amino acids. CDR1 is GTSNPN, CDR2 SVGIG, per germline (reference sequence). Researchers ran the PCR with 60 Vbeta and 13 Jbeta primers. Method: immunoSEQ multiplex PCR; TCRdb's copy keeps in-frame clones and lacks some. The data hold roughly 120,000 clones, with about 68% observed a single time. The clonotype originates from a woman aged 40 to 55 in good health and CMV-seropositive. The gene calls are TRBV30 and TRBJ2-3; 8 nucleotides match TRBD2. Sequencing used PBMCs. CDR3 nucleotide sequence: TGTGCCTGGAGTGGGGCCCAAGCGGGAGTCGGCACAGATACGCAGTATTTT. Translation gives CAWSGAQAGVGTDTQYF.